A selection of T cell receptor beta chains follows, all from one sample in a study of shared clonotypes between healthy human individuals. Libraries were prepared by immunoSEQ multiplex PCR; TCRdb keeps only in-frame clonotypes and omits some of them. This repertoire shows around 600,000 clones, about 98% found once; its top ten account for 0.3% to 0.35%. Sequenced sample: naive CD8+ T cells sorted from blood. All receptors derive from a man aged 25 to 45 in good health. CDR3s include the opening cysteine and the closing phenylalanine or tryptophan. The order of the fields is J gene, V gene, CDR3 length, D gene, clone size, CDR3 DNA, CDR3 protein. The D gene is left open where the match is weak. Some rows mark clone size as missing; the rest say once, few, many or name a class of expanded clone.

J: TRBJ2-7; V: TRBV7-9; length: 14; D: TRBD1; size: .; DNA: TGTGCCACCCTCTATACGACAGGGCCCTACGAGCAGTACTTC; CDR3: CATLYTTGPYEQYF
J: TRBJ2-1; V: TRBV4-1; length: 12; D: .; size: once; DNA: TGCGCCAGCAGCCAAGCGGGCTGGGAGCAGTTCTTC; CDR3: CASSQAGWEQFF
J: TRBJ2-1; V: TRBV4-1; length: 14; D: TRBD2; size: once; DNA: TGCGCCAGCAGCCACATTATAGCGGGGCATGAGCAGTTCTTC; CDR3: CASSHIIAGHEQFF
J: TRBJ2-5; V: TRBV4-2; length: 18; D: TRBD2; size: .; DNA: TGTGCCAGCAGCCAAGAGATTGGAGCGGGGGCGGATCAAGAGACCCAGTACTTC; CDR3: CASSQEIGAGADQETQYF
J: TRBJ2-7; V: TRBV6-5; length: 14; D: TRBD1; size: .; DNA: TGTGCCAGCAACGCCGGGACAGGGTCCTACGAGCAGTACTTC; CDR3: CASNAGTGSYEQYF
J: TRBJ2-2; V: TRBV7-9; length: 17; D: TRBD2; size: .; DNA: TGTGCCAGCAGCCCCACTAGCGGGAGGGGTTTGACCGGGGAGCTGTTTTTT; CDR3: CASSPTSGRGLTGELFF
J: TRBJ2-3; V: TRBV11-2; length: 16; D: .; size: .; DNA: TGTGCCAGCAGCTTATTGCTAGAAACTAGCACAGATACGCAGTATTTT; CDR3: CASSLLLETSTDTQYF
J: TRBJ1-5; V: TRBV30; length: 17; D: TRBD1; size: .; DNA: TGTGCCTGGACGATCGGACAGGGAGGTTGGCGCAATCAGCCCCAGCATTTT; CDR3: CAWTIGQGGWRNQPQHF
J: TRBJ1-1; V: TRBV29-1; length: 14; D: .; size: .; DNA: TGCAGCGTTTTTAAAGGGCAGGAGAACACTGAAGCTTTCTTT; CDR3: CSVFKGQENTEAFF
J: TRBJ1-1; V: TRBV28; length: 12; D: .; size: .; DNA: TGTGCCAGCAGTGAAATAAACGGGGAAGCTTTCTTT; CDR3: CASSEINGEAFF
J: TRBJ1-2; V: TRBV16; length: 15; D: .; size: .; DNA: TGTGCCAGCAGCCAATCCCGGGGGGAAAACTATGGCTACACCTTC; CDR3: CASSQSRGENYGYTF
J: TRBJ2-1; V: TRBV9; length: 15; D: .; size: .; DNA: TGTGCCAGCAAACCCGACTCGAGCTCCTACAATGAGCAGTTCTTC; CDR3: CASKPDSSSYNEQFF